The rows below give T cell receptor beta chains drawn from one sample of a study of cytomegalovirus exposure and HLA in healthy donors. Only in-frame clones appear in the TCRdb table, and some are missing; sequencing was by immunoSEQ multiplex PCR. The table lists 100,000 to 150,000 clones, 75% to 90% of them singletons, with under 3% in the top ten. The material sequenced was PBMCs. Every receptor here comes from a man aged 30 to 45 in good health and CMV-seronegative. CDR3s include the opening cysteine and the closing phenylalanine or tryptophan. Fields, in order: V gene, D gene, J gene, clone size, CDR3 DNA, CDR3 protein. D genes are given only for firm matches. Only part of the rows carry a size: once, few, many, or a class if the clone is expanded.

TRBV30	TRBD2	TRBJ2-3	NA	TGTGCCTGGAGTTTTCAGGCGGGAGGGGCAGATACGCAGTATTTT	CAWSFQAGGADTQYF
TRBV19	TRBD1	TRBJ2-7	NA	TGTGCCAGTAGTATTGGGACAGGGAACTACGAGCAGTACTTC	CASSIGTGNYEQYF
TRBV9	NA	TRBJ2-7	NA	TGTGCCAGCAGCGAGGGCGGGAACTCCCTCGACGAGCAGTACTTC	CASSEGGNSLDEQYF
TRBV28	NA	TRBJ1-1	NA	TGTGTCAGCAGTCAACAATGGAACACTGAAGCTTTCTTT	CVSSQQWNTEAFF
TRBV19	TRBD1	TRBJ1-3	NA	TGTGCCAGTAGTATCAGGGGGCGAGGAAACACCATATATTTT	CASSIRGRGNTIYF
TRBV7-9	TRBD1	TRBJ2-7	NA	TGTGCCAGCAGCACCTCAACAGGGGACGAGCAGTACTTC	CASSTSTGDEQYF
TRBV5-1	TRBD2	TRBJ2-5	NA	TGCGCCAGCAAAAACCAGGGGACTAGCGGACAAGAGACCCAGTACTTC	CASKNQGTSGQETQYF
TRBV2	NA	TRBJ1-1	NA	TGTGCCAGCAGTGAACTCCCGAACACTGAAGCTTTCTTT	CASSELPNTEAFF
TRBV7-9	NA	TRBJ2-2	NA	TGTGCCAGCAGCCCTACCCCATCCAGGGGACACCCGAACACCGGGGAGCTGTTTTTT	CASSPTPSRGHPNTGELFF
TRBV27	NA	TRBJ1-6	NA	TGTGCCAGCACCATACAGGGTTTGGGGGGGTCACCCCTCCACTTT	CASTIQGLGGSPLHF
TRBV11-2	NA	TRBJ2-7	few	TGTGCCAGCAGCTTAGCGGGGATGGTACTGTCCTACGAGCAGTACTTC	CASSLAGMVLSYEQYF
TRBV4-1	NA	TRBJ2-7	NA	TGCGCCAGCAGCCAAGAGATGGCCCGCGAGCAGTACTTC	CASSQEMAREQYF
TRBV6-5	NA	TRBJ1-2	NA	TGTGCCAGCAGTTACGATGGGGGCGCTGGATATGGCTACACCTTC	CASSYDGGAGYGYTF
TRBV27	TRBD2	TRBJ2-7	NA	TGTGCCAGCAGCTATGCTGCGGGAGTTTCCTACGAGCAGTACTTC	CASSYAAGVSYEQYF
TRBV19	TRBD2	TRBJ2-3	NA	TGTGCCAGTAGTATTTGGGGACTAGCGGGAGTATCTCGAACGCAGTATTTT	CASSIWGLAGVSRTQYF
TRBV11-3	NA	TRBJ2-7	NA	TGTGCCAGCAGCTCCCCGATCAACAGCTACTTAGTGTACGAGCAGTACTTC	CASSSPINSYLVYEQYF
TRBV15	TRBD1	TRBJ2-6	NA	TGTGCCACCAGCGCCGACAGGGGCTCTGGGGCCAACGTCCTGACTTTC	CATSADRGSGANVLTF
TRBV4-2	NA	TRBJ1-6	once	TGTGCCAGCAGCCAAGATCGGCAGGGTAATTCACCCCTCCACTTT	CASSQDRQGNSPLHF
TRBV27	NA	TRBJ2-1	NA	TGTGCCAGCAGTTTTGGAGCCTACAATGAGCAGTTCTTC	CASSFGAYNEQFF
TRBV2	TRBD2	TRBJ2-7	NA	TGTGCCAGCAGTGAAAGGACTAGCGGGAAATACTACGAGCAGTACTTC	CASSERTSGKYYEQYF
TRBV9	TRBD1	TRBJ1-2	NA	TGTGCCAGCAGCGTAGGGCAGGGGGCCTATGGCTACACCTTC	CASSVGQGAYGYTF
TRBV7-9	NA	TRBJ2-3	NA	TGTGCCAGCAGCGGGCAATCAAACTCGGGGACAGATACGCAGTATTTT	CASSGQSNSGTDTQYF
TRBV5-1	TRBD2	TRBJ2-7	NA	TGCGCCAGCAGCCAGGGACTAGCAGGTGGCGAGCAGTACTTC	CASSQGLAGGEQYF
TRBV25-1	NA	TRBJ1-2	NA	TGTGCCAGCACCTCGGACAGCACGGTCTATGGCTACACCTTC	CASTSDSTVYGYTF
TRBV7-2	NA	TRBJ2-1	NA	TGTGCCAGCAGCTCCATCATGGAGGATAATGAGCAGTTCTTC	CASSSIMEDNEQFF
TRBV10-3	NA	TRBJ2-7	NA	TGTGCCAGCGGCCCCGACAGCTACGAGCAGTACTTC	CASGPDSYEQYF
TRBV6-5	NA	TRBJ1-2	NA	TGTGCCAGCAGGGACAGTGGCTATGGCTACACCTTC	CASRDSGYGYTF
TRBV4-3	TRBD2	TRBJ2-7	NA	TGCGCCAGCAGCCATGGACTAGCGGGAGAATACGAGCAGTACTTC	CASSHGLAGEYEQYF
TRBV5-1	TRBD2	TRBJ2-3	NA	TGCGCCAGCAGCCCCAGACTAGCGGCCAGCACAGATACGCAGTATTTT	CASSPRLAASTDTQYF
TRBV13	TRBD2	TRBJ2-3	NA	TGTGCCAGCAGCTCAGGGGGGACTAGCGTAGATACGCAGTATTTT	CASSSGGTSVDTQYF
TRBV27	NA	TRBJ1-1	NA	TGTGCCAGCAGTTTTGGTGGGGGGTGCAGAGCTTTCTTT	CASSFGGGCRAFF
TRBV2	NA	TRBJ2-1	few	TGTGCCAGCAGGAAGGTGGACAGGGAGGGTGAAGATGAGCAGTTCTTC	CASRKVDREGEDEQFF
TRBV6-1	NA	TRBJ2-5	NA	TGTGCCAGCAGAACCGCGGGGGCGGGTGCCCAGTACTTC	CASRTAGAGAQYF
TRBV30	NA	TRBJ2-5	NA	TGTGCCTGCCGGTCGCCCAGGGCTCAAGAGACCCAGTACTTC	CACRSPRAQETQYF
TRBV11-2	NA	TRBJ2-1	NA	TGTGCCAGCAGCTTAGATCGATGGCAAAGCTCCTACAATGAGCAGTTCTTC	CASSLDRWQSSYNEQFF
TRBV2	NA	TRBJ1-5	few	TGTGCCAGCAGTGAGTTGCGACAGGTCAGCAATCAGCCCCAGCATTTT	CASSELRQVSNQPQHF
TRBV7-8	NA	TRBJ2-2	NA	TGTGCCAGCATGCGGGACAGACCACTTCTAGGTACCGGGGAGCTGTTTTTT	CASMRDRPLLGTGELFF
TRBV7-2	NA	TRBJ2-1	NA	TGTGCCAGCAGCTACAGGGCCTACAATGAGCAGTTCTTC	CASSYRAYNEQFF
TRBV7-6	TRBD2	TRBJ2-1	once	TGTGCCAGCAGCTTAGTACTAGCGGACTCCTACAATGAGCAGTTCTTC	CASSLVLADSYNEQFF
TRBV6-6	TRBD2	TRBJ2-1	NA	TGTGCCAGCAGTTACTCTGGACTAGCGACCTACAATGAGCAGTTCTTC	CASSYSGLATYNEQFF
TRBV9	TRBD1	TRBJ2-3	NA	TGTGCCAGCAGCGCGGGGTGGGGACAGGGTCGGGATACGCAGTATTTT	CASSAGWGQGRDTQYF
TRBV19	TRBD1	TRBJ1-1	NA	TGTGCCAGTAGTACTACGGACAGGGGTGTTCAGTGTTTCTTT	CASSTTDRGVQCFF
TRBV7-9	TRBD2	TRBJ2-1	NA	TGTGCCAGCAGCTTAGTTTTAGCGGGAGCTGCCTCCTACAATGAGCAGTTCTTC	CASSLVLAGAASYNEQFF
TRBV27	NA	TRBJ2-1	NA	TGTGCCAGCACTTTAGGTTCGGGGGCCTACAATGAGCAGTTCTTC	CASTLGSGAYNEQFF
TRBV5-4	TRBD2	TRBJ2-2	NA	TGTGCCAGCAGCCCTAGCGGGAGTAGGACCGGGGAGCTGTTTTTT	CASSPSGSRTGELFF
TRBV7-9	TRBD2	TRBJ2-6	NA	TGTTCCAGCAGCTTACGGACTTTGGGGGGGAACGTCCTGACTTTC	CSSSLRTLGGNVLTF
TRBV19	TRBD1	TRBJ2-1	once	TGTGCCAGTAGTTTGACCGGGACAGGGGCCTACAATGAGCAGTTCTTC	CASSLTGTGAYNEQFF
TRBV19	NA	TRBJ1-5	NA	TGTGCCAGTAGTATAGATTACGCGGGGACCCTCGGGGAACAGCCCCAGCATTTT	CASSIDYAGTLGEQPQHF
TRBV20-1	NA	TRBJ1-1	NA	TGCAGTGCTAGAGGAGCGGATGAAGCTTTCTTT	CSARGADEAFF
TRBV6-5	NA	TRBJ2-7	NA	TGTGCCAGCAGCCACAGGAGCGTACAATCCTACGAGCAGTACTTC	CASSHRSVQSYEQYF